This record covers a single T cell receptor (beta chain). Antigen specificity is unknown. The CDR3 length is 14 residues. Germline assignment: CDR1 ENHRY and CDR2 SYGVKD. The ends lost 6 bases at V and 3 bases at J; junction bases unmatched: 3. This entry comes from a study of T cells in Graves' hyperthyroidism and ophthalmopathy. Study outcomes and limitations: The blood repertoire included most of the expanded thyroid clonotypes above 0.001.

Based on clinical symptoms, serum thyroxine and TRAb, thyroid ultrasound and orbital computed tomography, diagnoses were reached. Amplified TCR beta CDR3 regions came from RNA transcripts. First-round RT-PCR of the TCR CDR3 relied on the HTBI primer set. TCRdb re-called the multiplex PCR reads with MiXCR, one entry per CDR3 protein. The sample has about 610,000 distinct CDR3 sequences, under 60% seen once. Sequencing was carried out using peripheral blood or thyroid tissue (not recorded which). The TCR originated in a woman between 18 and 29 years old with Graves' hyperthyroidism. The chain has TRBV10-3 and TRBJ2-1, with 9 nucleotides matching TRBD2. The CDR3 loop is CAIRSSGNYNEQFF. CDR3 bases: TGTGCCATCAGATCTAGCGGGAACTACAATGAGCAGTTCTTC.